This T cell receptor beta chain emerged from a study of cytomegalovirus exposure and HLA in healthy donors (TCRdb year 2017). Regarding the complete study: In an earlier analysis of about 560 of the donors, approximately 260 Gb of sequence data and some 100 million unique TCR beta sequences from about 180 million T cells were reported. Roughly 300 gigabases of sequencing data and around 90 million unique TCR sequences made up an early release that covered fewer than 650 HLA-typed donors. The genetic ancestry cluster associated with self-reported Caucasian donors included around 76% of the 398 genotyped donors. The study aimed to test whether signatures of past pathogen exposure could be identified by cataloging public T cell receptors. The study profiled the T cell repertoires of some 610 subjects by immunosequencing and related them to cytomegalovirus serostatus. Besides the first cohort of around 670 subjects, a separate validation cohort made up of about 120 different subjects was used. The study combined high-throughput TCR immunosequencing, statistical association of individual TCRs with disease status, and machine learning to predict cytomegalovirus infection status. A later analysis re-analyzed previously published TCR beta repertoires from 666 donors and added high-resolution HLA genotyping to study TCR occurrence patterns. In the later analysis, no new phenotypic data were used to find candidate immune exposures; instead, reliance was placed on TCR beta sequences and their occurrence across donors. An earlier analysis of some 500 of the donors applied high-throughput TCR beta sequencing to assess whether each TCR beta V gene segment acted as functional or pseudogenic. Donor age, sex, ethnicity and CMV serostatus were compiled alongside the repertoire data. A later genetic analysis took genome-wide SNP genotypes for about 55% of the 666 donors and used that subset as a discovery cohort. Every repertoire in the discovery cohort had been generated on one and the same sequencing platform. Class I and class II HLA loci were covered by the typing at four-digit resolution. The number of typed donors differed by locus: about 629-630 for A, B, C, DRB1 and DQB1; 522 for DQA1; fewer than 610 for DPA1; and approximately 450 for DPB1. About five DR-DQ haplotypes were treated as single units for association and clustering because of strong linkage in the cohort. Across some 400 genotyped donors of the cohort, an average of 235,054 unique TCR beta nucleotide sequences per donor were sequenced, and 15% to 20% of those sequences were non-productive.

Receptor amplification or capture employed the immunoSEQ multiplex PCR assay. For the multiplex PCR, a mixture combining 60 forward primers for TCR Vbeta segments and 13 reverse primers for TCR Jbeta segments was used. The CDR3 region of rearranged TCR beta genes was amplified from genomic DNA by a multiplex PCR assay. Amplified TCR beta libraries were sequenced as 87-base-pair reads on the Illumina HiSeq System. As for the authors' bioinformatics: Across the 600 to 700 repertoires, a later analysis counted tens of millions of unique TCR beta chains, around 10 million of which were shared by at least two donors. A nearest-neighbor algorithm error-corrected the raw reads and collapsed the reads into unique sequences, merging closely related sequences to remove PCR and sequencing errors. CDR3 sequences were aligned to IMGT reference sequences to assign V, D and J gene segments. For a sequence to be retained, a match of at least six nucleotides to both a V gene segment and a J gene segment was required. Rearrangements were called productive when the CDR3 lacked stop codons and stayed in frame with V and J; all others were non-productive. Following IMGT convention, CDR3 was defined as the stretch from the second conserved V-encoded cysteine to the conserved J-encoded phenylalanine. Sequences without an unambiguous match to a single V gene segment were excluded from the earlier analysis of about 630 of the donors. An earlier analysis of around 600 of the donors classified V segments as functional when productive rearrangements were above 56.7% and as segregating when the standard deviation between donors was above 5%. To diagnose cytomegalovirus status from the catalog of TCR beta chain sequences, a statistical classification framework was built. In a later analysis, V and J genes were assigned by comparing TCR nucleotide sequences against IMGT/GENE-DB human TR gene sequences. In a later analysis, CDR3 sequences and most-parsimonious VDJ recombination scenarios were assigned using the TCRdist pipeline. A later analysis defined each TCR beta chain by its CDR3 amino acid sequence plus V-gene family, and excluded reads lacking a unique V-gene family. As a way to deal with suspected cross-contamination and a sequencing artifact, a later analysis dropped nearly 600 nucleotide sequences that were highly shared and had low generation probability. In a later analysis, a clonal expansion index was calculated for each public chain from normalized within-repertoire ranks of inferred template counts. Generation probabilities in a later analysis came from a VDJ recombination model fitted to out-of-frame rearrangements, and those results were checked against IGoR. In a later analysis, TCR-TCR, TCR-HLA and TCR-CMV co-occurrence was scored with hypergeometric tests, and a repertoire-size bias correction was applied to TCR pairs. To estimate false discovery rates, a later analysis permuted the HLA or CMV assignments 20 times. In a later analysis, co-occurring TCRs were grouped using DBSCAN, with TCRdist sequence similarity added in when clustering inside HLA-allele-positive subsets. Repertoires with fewer than 30,000 or more than 120,000 public chains were left out of co-occurrence clustering, as were about 5 repertoires with anomalous nucleotide sharing. Entries here come from immuneACCESS through TCRdb and include only in-frame sequences with V and J called. Some clones fail to appear in such tables; in the studies checked, an unresolved V gene covers under half of the shortfall, and the cause of the remainder is unknown. V and J calls plus clone size are reproduced from that table; the DNA served to infer D and trimming. The sample contains more than 150,000 clones, roughly 84% of them found a single time. The ten top clones hold 1% to 1.5% of the sample.

The germline V gene yields SGHRS for CDR1 and YFSETQ for CDR2. The CDR3 contains 16 residues, cysteine and phenylalanine counted. The read is trimmed to its CDR3 DNA, 48 bases read in frame from base 1. V and J lose 4 bases and 4 bases, and a span of 20 bases separates them. The cohort consisted of some 730 healthy bone marrow donors. At the time of sampling, all cohort members were nominally healthy, though unrecorded immune exposures were likely present. The donor was CMV seropositive and was included in the group of almost 300 seropositive cohort members. Each donor provided a peripheral blood sample, and peripheral blood mononuclear cells were used for TCR beta sequencing. Genomic DNA extraction from the blood cell samples was performed with the Qiagen DNeasy Blood Extraction Kit. Concerning this clone itself: This clone's antigen is unknown. There are no base qualities to consult, and no much larger clone falls within one base.

Study-level results and caveats: Assigning TCR associations to individual alleles was difficult when HLA alleles, especially DR and DQ, strongly co-occurred. Because HLA typing was unavailable for some donors at each locus, only the typed subset was used in association tests. A cluster of highly shared sequence variants was judged likely to represent a technical artifact of the sequencing pipeline. Compared with equally common non-associated chains, HLA-associated TCR beta chains in a later analysis were more clonally expanded and had lower generation probabilities. In a later analysis, the rate of TCR association differed among HLA loci, with DRB1 alleles having the most associated TCRs and HLA-C alleles having the fewest. Because counts were too low, seventeen rarely observed V segments, including chromosome 9 orphons, were left out of the earlier analysis of about 620 of the donors. Most TCR sequences were seen in very few donors, while some public TCRs were found in many individuals. In a later analysis, several top co-occurrence clusters were reported to appear linked to parvovirus B19, influenza, CMV and Epstein-Barr virus. The classifier was reported to diagnose cytomegalovirus status with high specificity and sensitivity in both the original and validation cohorts. Specific HLA alleles were associated with over 15,000 TCR beta sequences at a false discovery rate of 0.05 in a later analysis. A further reported finding was that TCR beta sequences accurately predicted the HLA-A and HLA-B alleles for most subjects in the first cohort. Three of the identified cytomegalovirus-associated TCR beta chains were confirmed in vitro to be specific for cytomegalovirus antigens. A later genetic analysis reported fewer N-insertions in productive TCRs among donors in an Asian-associated ancestry cluster than the approximately 700-donor mean. Only TCR beta chains were sequenced in this cohort, and the absence of alpha or paired-chain data limited detectable features. A later analysis found that most CMV-associated TCR beta chains appeared HLA-restricted, with HLA associations seemingly driven largely by CMV exposure. In the study, some 180 TCR beta chains were listed as associated with cytomegalovirus. In an earlier analysis of 450 to 750 of the donors, most TCR beta V segments appeared in productive rearrangements about 87% or about 30% of the time, broadly matching IMGT annotations. Immune exposure information for the cohort was limited to CMV serostatus. Because the 87-base-pair reads could not distinguish some IMGT-functional V segments, including TRBV6-2 and TRBV6-3, those segments were excluded. The authors suggested that the approach could potentially be extended to other disease states and immunological phenotypes. Correlated functional status among segregating V segments might be attributable to linkage disequilibrium, but an unknown experimental factor could not be ruled out. An association between a missense DCLRE1C variant and V-gene and J-gene trimming of TCR beta chains was found in a later genetic analysis and replicated in an independent cohort. Roughly uniform sequencing depth across donors was assumed in presence/absence analyses, although this assumption may not hold.

Sample: PBMCs. The sequence was obtained from a girl aged 2 to 10 in good health and CMV-seropositive. Recombination linked TRBV5-1 to TRBJ1-2; a tentative D call is TRBD1 (6 bases match). DNA sequence: TGCGCCAGCAGCCCGCGGCGGACAGATTCCAGCTATGGCTACACCTTC. It specifies CASSPRRTDSSYGYTF.